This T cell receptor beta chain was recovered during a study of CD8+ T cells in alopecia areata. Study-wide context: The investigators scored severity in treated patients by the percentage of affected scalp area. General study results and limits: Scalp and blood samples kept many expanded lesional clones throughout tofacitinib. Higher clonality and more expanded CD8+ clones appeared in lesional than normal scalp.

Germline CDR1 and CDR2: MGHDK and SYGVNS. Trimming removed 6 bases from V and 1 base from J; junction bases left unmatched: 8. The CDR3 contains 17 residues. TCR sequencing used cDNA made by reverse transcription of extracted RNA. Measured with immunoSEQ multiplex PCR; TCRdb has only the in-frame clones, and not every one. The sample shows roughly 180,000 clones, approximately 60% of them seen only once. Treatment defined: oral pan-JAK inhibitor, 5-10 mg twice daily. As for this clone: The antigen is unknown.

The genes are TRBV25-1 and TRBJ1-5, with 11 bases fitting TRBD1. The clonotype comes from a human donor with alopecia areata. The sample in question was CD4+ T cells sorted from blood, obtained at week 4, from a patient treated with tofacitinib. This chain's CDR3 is CASSGTGGYGSNQPQHF. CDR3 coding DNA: TGTGCCAGCAGCGGGACAGGGGGATATGGGAGCAATCAGCCCCAGCATTTT.